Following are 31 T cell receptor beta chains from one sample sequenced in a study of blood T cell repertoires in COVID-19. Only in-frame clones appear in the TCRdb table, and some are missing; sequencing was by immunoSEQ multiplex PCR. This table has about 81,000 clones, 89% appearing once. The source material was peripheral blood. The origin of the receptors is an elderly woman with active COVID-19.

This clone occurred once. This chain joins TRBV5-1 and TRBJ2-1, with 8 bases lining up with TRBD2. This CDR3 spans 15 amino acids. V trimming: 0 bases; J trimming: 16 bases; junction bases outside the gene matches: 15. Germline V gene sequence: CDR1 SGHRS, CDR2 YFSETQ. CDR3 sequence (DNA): TGCGCCAGCAGCTTGGCACCGACGGAAGCGGGAGAAGGATTCTTC. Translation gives CASSLAPTEAGEGFF.

CDR3 protein: CASSYPTGGSTDTQYF. CDR3 DNA sequence: TGTGCCAGCAGTTACCCTACAGGGGGCAGCACAGATACGCAGTATTTT. The V gene is TRBV6-2 or TRBV6-3, the J gene TRBJ2-3; the match to TRBD1 covers 9 bases. This CDR3 contains 16 residues. The V gene end was trimmed by 2 bases and the J gene end by 0 bases; junction bases not matched to a gene: 3. Germline assignment: CDR1 MNHEY and CDR2 SVGEGT.

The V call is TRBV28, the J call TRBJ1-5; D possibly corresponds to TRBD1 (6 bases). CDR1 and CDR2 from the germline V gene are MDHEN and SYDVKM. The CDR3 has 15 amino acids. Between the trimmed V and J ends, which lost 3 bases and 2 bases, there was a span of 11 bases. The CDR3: CASSFIRGGNQPQHF. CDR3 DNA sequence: TGTGCCAGCAGTTTCATCAGGGGTGGCAATCAGCCCCAGCATTTT.

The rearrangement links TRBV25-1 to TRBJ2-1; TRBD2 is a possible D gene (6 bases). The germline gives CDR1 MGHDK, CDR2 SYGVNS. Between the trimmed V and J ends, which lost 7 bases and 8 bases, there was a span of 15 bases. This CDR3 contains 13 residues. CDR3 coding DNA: TGTGCCAGCACCCGGCGGGGCGCCGATGAGCAGTTCTTC. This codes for CASTRRGADEQFF.

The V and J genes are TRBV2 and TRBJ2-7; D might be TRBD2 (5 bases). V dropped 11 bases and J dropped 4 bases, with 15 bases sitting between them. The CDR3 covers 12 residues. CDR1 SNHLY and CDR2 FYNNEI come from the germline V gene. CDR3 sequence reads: CAFAETKYEQYF. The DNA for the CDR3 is TGTGCCTTTGCGGAGACTAAGTACGAGCAGTACTTC.

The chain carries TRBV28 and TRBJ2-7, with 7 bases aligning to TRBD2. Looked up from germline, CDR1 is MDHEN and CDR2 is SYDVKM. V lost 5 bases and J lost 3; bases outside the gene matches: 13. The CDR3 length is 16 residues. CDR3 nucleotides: TGTGCCAGCAGTCCGCGGGCTAGCGGTGAATACTACGAGCAGTACTTC. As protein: CASSPRASGEYYEQYF. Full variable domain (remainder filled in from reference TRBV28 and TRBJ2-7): DVKVTQSSRYLVKRTGEKVFLECVQDMDHENMFWYRQDPGLGLRLIYFSYDVKMKEKGDIPEGYSVSREKKERFSLILESASTNQTSMYLCASSPRASGEYYEQYFGPGTRLTVT.

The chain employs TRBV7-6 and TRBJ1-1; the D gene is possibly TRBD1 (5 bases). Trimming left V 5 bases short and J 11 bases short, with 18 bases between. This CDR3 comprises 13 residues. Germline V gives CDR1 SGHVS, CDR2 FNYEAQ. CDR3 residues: CASSVMGGSGAFF. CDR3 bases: TGTGCCAGCAGCGTTATGGGGGGGAGTGGGGCTTTCTTT.

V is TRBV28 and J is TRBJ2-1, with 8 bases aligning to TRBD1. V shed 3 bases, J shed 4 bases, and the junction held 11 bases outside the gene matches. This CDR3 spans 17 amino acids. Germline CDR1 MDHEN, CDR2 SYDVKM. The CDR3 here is CASSLTTGDRGYNEQFF. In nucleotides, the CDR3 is TGTGCCAGCAGTTTGACGACTGGTGACAGGGGATACAATGAGCAGTTCTTC.

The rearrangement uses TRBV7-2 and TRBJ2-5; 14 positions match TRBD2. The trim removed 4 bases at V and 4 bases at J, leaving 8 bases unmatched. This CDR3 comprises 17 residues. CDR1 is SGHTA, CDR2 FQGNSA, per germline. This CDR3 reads CASSSTSGRAGLETQYF. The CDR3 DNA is TGTGCCAGCAGCTCGACTAGCGGGAGGGCCGGGTTAGAGACCCAGTACTTC.

CDR3 DNA: TGTGCCAGCAGCAAGGAGGGGGGACAGGATTTCGAGCAGTACTTC. Translated: CASSKEGGQDFEQYF. The chain has TRBV5-8 and TRBJ2-7; 8 bases align to TRBD1. The CDR3 spans 15 residues. Germline assignment: CDR1 SGHTS and CDR2 YDEGEE. The V and J ends lost 4 bases and 6 bases, in that order; junction bases with no gene match: 12.

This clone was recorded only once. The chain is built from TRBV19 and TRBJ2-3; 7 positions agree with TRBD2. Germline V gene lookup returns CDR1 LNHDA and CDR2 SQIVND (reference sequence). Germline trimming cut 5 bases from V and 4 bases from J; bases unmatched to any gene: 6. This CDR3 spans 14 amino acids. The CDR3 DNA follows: TGTGCCAGTAGTTGGCTAGCGGAAGCAGATACGCAGTATTTT. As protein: CASSWLAEADTQYF. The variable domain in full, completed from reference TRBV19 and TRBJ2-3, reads DGGITQSPKYLFRKEGQNVTLSCEQNLNHDAMYWYRQDPGQGLRLIYYSQIVNDFQKGDIAEGYSVSREKKESFPLTVTSAQKNPTAFYLCASSWLAEADTQYFGPGTRLTVL.

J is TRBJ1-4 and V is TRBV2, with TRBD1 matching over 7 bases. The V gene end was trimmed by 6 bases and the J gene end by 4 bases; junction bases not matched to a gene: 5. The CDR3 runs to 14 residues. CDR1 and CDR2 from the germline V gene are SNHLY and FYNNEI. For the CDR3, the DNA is TGTGCCAGCAGGGATCGACAGGGTAATGAAAAACTGTTTTTT. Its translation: CASRDRQGNEKLFF. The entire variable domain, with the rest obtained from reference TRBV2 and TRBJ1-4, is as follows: EPEVTQTPSHQVTQMGQEVILRCVPISNHLYFYWYRQILGQKVEFLVSFYNNEISEKSEIFDDQFSVERPDGSNFTLKIRSTKLEDSAMYFCASRDRQGNEKLFFGSGTQLSVL.

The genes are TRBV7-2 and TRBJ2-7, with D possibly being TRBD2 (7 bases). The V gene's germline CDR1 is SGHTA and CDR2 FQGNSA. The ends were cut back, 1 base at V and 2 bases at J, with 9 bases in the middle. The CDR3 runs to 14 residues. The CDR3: CASSLVGGAYEQYF. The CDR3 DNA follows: TGTGCCAGCAGCTTAGTAGGGGGGGCCTACGAGCAGTACTTC. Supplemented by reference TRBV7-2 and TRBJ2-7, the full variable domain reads GAGVSQSPSNKVTEKGKDVELRCDPISGHTALYWYRQSLGQGLEFLIYFQGNSAPDKSGLPSDRFSAERTGGSVSTLTIQRTQQEDSAVYLCASSLVGGAYEQYFGPGTRLTVT.

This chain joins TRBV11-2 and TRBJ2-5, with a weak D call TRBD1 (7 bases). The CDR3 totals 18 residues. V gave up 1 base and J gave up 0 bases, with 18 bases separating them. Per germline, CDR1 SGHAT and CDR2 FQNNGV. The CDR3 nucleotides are TGTGCCAGCAGCTTAGGAGGGAGGCAGGGGGAGGACCAAGAGACCCAGTACTTC. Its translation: CASSLGGRQGEDQETQYF.

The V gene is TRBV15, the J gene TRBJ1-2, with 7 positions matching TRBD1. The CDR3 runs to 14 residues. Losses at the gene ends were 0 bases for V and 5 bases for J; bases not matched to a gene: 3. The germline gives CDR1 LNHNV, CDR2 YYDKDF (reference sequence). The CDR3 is CATSRDGQDYGYTF. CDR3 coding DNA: TGTGCCACCAGCAGAGATGGACAGGATTATGGCTACACCTTC. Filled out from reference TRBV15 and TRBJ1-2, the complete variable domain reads DAMVIQNPRYQVTQFGKPVTLSCSQTLNHNVMYWYQQKSSQAPKLLFHYYDKDFNNEADTPDNFQSRRPNTSFCFLDIRSPGLGDTAMYLCATSRDGQDYGYTFGSGTRLTVV.

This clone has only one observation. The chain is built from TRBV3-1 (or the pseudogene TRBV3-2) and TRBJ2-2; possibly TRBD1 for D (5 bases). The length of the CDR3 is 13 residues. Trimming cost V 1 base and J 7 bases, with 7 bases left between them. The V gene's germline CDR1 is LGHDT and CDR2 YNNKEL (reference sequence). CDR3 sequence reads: CASSQAGIGELFF. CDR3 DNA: TGTGCCAGCAGCCAAGCAGGGATCGGGGAGCTGTTTTTT.

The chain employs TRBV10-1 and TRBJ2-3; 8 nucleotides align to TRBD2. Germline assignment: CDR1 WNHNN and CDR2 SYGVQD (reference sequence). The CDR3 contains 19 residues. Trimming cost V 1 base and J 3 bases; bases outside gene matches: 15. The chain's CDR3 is CASSEYPSTSANLTDTQYF. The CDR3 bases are TGCGCCAGCAGTGAGTATCCCTCGACTAGCGCGAATCTGACAGATACGCAGTATTTT.

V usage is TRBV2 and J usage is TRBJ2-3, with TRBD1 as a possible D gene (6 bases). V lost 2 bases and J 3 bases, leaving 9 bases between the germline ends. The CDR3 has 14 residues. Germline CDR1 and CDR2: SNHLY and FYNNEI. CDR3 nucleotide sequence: TGTGCCAGCAGTGAACAGGGGCATACAGATACGCAGTATTTT. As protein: CASSEQGHTDTQYF.

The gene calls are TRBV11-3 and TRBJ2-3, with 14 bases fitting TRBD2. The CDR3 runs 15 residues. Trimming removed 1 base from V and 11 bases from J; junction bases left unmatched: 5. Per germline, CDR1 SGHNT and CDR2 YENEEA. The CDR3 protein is CASSLGGLAGERQYF. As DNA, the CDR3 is TGTGCCAGCAGCTTAGGGGGACTAGCGGGAGAGAGGCAGTATTTT.

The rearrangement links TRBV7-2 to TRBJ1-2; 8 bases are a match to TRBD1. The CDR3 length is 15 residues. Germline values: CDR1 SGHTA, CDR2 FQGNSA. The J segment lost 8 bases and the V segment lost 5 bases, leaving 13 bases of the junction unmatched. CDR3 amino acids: CASSGGTGPSWGYTF. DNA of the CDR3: TGTGCCAGCAGCGGCGGGACAGGCCCTTCATGGGGCTACACCTTC.

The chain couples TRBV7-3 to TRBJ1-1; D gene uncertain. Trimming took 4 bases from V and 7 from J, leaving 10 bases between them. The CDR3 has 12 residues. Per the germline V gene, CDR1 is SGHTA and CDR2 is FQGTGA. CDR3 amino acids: CASSYRQDEAFF. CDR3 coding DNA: TGTGCCAGCAGCTACCGACAAGATGAAGCTTTCTTT.

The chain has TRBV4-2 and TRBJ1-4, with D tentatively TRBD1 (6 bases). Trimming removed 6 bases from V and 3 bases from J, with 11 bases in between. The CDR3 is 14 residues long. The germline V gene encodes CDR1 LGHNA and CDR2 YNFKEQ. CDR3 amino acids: CASSNRDSNEKLFF. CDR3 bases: TGTGCCAGCAGTAACAGGGATTCTAATGAAAAACTGTTTTTT.

CDR3 sequence (DNA): TGTGCCAGCTCACTCGAGGGCTATAATTCACCCCTCCACTTT. It is translated as CASSLEGYNSPLHF. V usage is TRBV18 and J usage is TRBJ1-6; D is unresolved. The germline V gene has CDR1 KGHSH and CDR2 LQKENI. The germline V and J ends were trimmed by 4 bases and 3 bases, with 7 bases remaining between them. The CDR3 contains 14 residues. Together with reference TRBV18 and TRBJ1-6, the CDR3 gives the full variable domain: NAGVMQNPRHLVRRRGQEARLRCSPMKGHSHVYWYRQLPEEGLKFMVYLQKENIIDESGMPKERFSAEFPKEGPSILRIQQVVRGDSAAYFCASSLEGYNSPLHFGNGTRLTVT.

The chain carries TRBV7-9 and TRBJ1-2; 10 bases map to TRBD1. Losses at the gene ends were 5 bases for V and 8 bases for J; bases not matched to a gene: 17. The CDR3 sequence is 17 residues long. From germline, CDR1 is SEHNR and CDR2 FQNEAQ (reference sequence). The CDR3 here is CASSKLRGTGALWGYTF. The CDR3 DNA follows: TGTGCCAGCAGCAAACTGAGGGGGACAGGGGCGCTGTGGGGCTACACCTTC.

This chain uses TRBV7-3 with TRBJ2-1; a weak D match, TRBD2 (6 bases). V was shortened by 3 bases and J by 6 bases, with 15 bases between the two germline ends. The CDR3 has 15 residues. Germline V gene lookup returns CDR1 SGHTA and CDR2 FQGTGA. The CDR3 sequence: CASSFLVGGINEQFF. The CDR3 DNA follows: TGTGCCAGCAGCTTTCTGGTGGGCGGGATCAATGAGCAGTTCTTC.

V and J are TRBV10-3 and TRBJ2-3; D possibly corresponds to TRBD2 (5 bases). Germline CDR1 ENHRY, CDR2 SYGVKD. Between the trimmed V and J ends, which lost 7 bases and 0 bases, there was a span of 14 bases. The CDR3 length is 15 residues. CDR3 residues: CAINHVERSTDTQYF. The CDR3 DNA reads TGTGCCATCAACCACGTGGAGCGGAGCACAGATACGCAGTATTTT.

CDR3 bases: TGCGCCAGCAGCCAACTCGAGACAGGGGGCGGCTATGGCTACACCTTC. It translates to CASSQLETGGGYGYTF. The chain joins TRBV4-3 to TRBJ1-2; 10 positions match TRBD1. Germline V gives CDR1 LGHNA, CDR2 YSLEER. This CDR3 has 16 amino acids. With V trimmed by 2 bases and J by 4 bases, 7 bases remained unmatched.

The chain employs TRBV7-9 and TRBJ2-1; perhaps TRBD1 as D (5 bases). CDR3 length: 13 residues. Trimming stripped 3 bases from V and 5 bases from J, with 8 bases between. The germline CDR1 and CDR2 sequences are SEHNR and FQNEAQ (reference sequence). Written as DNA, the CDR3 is TGTGCCAGCAGCTTCCAGGACAACAATGAGCAGTTCTTC. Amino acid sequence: CASSFQDNNEQFF. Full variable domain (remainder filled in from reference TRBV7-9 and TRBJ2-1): DTGVSQNPRHKITKRGQNVTFRCDPISEHNRLYWYRQTLGQGPEFLTYFQNEAQLEKSRLLSDRFSAERPKGSFSTLEIQRTEQGDSAMYLCASSFQDNNEQFFGPGTRLTVL.

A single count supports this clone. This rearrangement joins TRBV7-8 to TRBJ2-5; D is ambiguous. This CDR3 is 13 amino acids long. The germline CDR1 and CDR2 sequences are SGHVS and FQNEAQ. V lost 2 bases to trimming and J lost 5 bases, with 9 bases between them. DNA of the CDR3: TGTGCCAGCAGCTTACCCCCCTTCGAGACCCAGTACTTC. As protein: CASSLPPFETQYF.

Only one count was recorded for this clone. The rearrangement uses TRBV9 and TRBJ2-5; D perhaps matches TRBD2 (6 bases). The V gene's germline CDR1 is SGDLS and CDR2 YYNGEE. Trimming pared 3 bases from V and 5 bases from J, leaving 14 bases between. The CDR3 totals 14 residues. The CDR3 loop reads CASSGTGTGETQYF. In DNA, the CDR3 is TGTGCCAGCAGCGGAACCGGGACTGGGGAGACCCAGTACTTC.

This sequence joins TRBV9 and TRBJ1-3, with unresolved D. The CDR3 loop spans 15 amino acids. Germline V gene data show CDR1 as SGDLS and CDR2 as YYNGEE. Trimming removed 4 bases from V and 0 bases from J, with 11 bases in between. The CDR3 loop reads CASSPTSSSGNTIYF. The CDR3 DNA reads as TGTGCCAGCAGCCCGACTAGTAGCTCTGGAAACACCATATATTTT.